Detailed here is one TCR beta chain. These data belong to a study of regulatory T cells in long-lasting Graves disease. Overall study: With positive TSH receptor antibodies and over 5 years of antithyroid drugs, Graves' disease was considered persistent.

Time point reported: persistent/refractory GD, antithyroid drugs over 5 years with positive TRAb. The TCR library was made from RNA extracted from PBMCs. Library construction for TCR beta used iRepertoire HTBI primers and Arm-PCR of CDR3 regions. TCRdb itself ran the multiplex PCR reads through MiXCR, one entry per CDR3 protein. The sample has 300,000 to 500,000 distinct CDR3 sequences, less than 25% seen once. Germline trimming cut 4 bases from V and 3 bases from J; bases unmatched to any gene: 6. Germline values: CDR1 MGHRA, CDR2 YSYEKL. The CDR3 is 15 residues long. The V and J genes are TRBV4-1 and TRBJ2-7, with TRBD1 matching 10 bases. The receptor's source is a female donor with Graves disease. The sample consisted of peripheral blood mononuclear cells (PBMCs), taken when the disease was refractory, from a patient treated with antithyroid drugs. The CDR3 reads CASSLGQGVVYEQYF. Written as DNA, the CDR3 is TGCGCCAGCAGCCTCGGACAGGGGGTTGTCTACGAGCAGTACTTC.